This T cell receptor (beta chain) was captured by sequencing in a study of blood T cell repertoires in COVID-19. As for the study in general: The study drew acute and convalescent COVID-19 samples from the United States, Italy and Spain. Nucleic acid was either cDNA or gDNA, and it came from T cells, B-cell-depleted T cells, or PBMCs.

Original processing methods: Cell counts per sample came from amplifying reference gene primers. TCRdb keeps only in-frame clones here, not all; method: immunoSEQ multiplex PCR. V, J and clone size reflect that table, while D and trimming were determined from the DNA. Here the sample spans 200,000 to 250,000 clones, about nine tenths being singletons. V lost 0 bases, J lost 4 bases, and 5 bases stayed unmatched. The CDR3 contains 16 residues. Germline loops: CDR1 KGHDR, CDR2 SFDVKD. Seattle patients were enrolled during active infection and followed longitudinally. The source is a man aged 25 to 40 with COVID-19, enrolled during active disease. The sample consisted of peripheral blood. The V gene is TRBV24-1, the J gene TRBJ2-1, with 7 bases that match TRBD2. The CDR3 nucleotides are TGTGCCACCAGTGATTTGCGACGGGGGGAGTACAATGAGCAGTTCTTC. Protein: CATSDLRRGEYNEQFF.